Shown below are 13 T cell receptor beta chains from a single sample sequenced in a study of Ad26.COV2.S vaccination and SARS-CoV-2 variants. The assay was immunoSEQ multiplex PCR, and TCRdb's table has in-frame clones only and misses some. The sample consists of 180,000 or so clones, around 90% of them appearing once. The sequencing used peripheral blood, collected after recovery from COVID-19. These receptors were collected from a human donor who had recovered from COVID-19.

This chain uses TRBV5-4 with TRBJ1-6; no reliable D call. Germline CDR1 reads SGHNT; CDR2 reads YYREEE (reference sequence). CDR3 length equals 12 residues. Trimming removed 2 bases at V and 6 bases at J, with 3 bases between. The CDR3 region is CASSFGNSPLHF. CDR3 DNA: TGTGCCAGCAGCTTCGGTAATTCACCCCTCCACTTT.

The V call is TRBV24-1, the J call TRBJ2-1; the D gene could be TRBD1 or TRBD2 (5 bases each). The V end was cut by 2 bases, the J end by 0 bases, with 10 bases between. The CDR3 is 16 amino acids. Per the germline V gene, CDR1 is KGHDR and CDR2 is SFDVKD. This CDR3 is CATSDSSGPSYNEQFF. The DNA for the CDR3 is TGTGCCACCAGTGATTCCTCGGGACCCTCCTACAATGAGCAGTTCTTC.

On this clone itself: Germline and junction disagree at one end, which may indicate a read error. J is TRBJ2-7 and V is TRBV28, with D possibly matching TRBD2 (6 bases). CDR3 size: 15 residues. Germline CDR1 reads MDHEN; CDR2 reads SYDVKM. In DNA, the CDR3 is TGTGCCAGCAGTTTAGATATGGAGGGGTCGCACTCTCCGCACTTC. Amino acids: CASSLDMEGSHSPHF.

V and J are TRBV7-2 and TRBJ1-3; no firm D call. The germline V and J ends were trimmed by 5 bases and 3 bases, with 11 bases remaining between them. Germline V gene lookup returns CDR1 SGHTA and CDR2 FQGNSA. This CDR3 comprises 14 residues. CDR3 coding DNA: TGTGCCAGCAGCCGCTCGGCTTATGGAAACACCATATATTTT. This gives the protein CASSRSAYGNTIYF.

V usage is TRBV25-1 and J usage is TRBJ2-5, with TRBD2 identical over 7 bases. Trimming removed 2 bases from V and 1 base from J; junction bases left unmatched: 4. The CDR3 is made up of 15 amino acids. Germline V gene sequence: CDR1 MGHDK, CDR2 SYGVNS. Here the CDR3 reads CASSEDRGVQETQYF. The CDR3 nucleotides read TGTGCCAGCAGTGAAGATCGGGGGGTCCAAGAGACCCAGTACTTC.

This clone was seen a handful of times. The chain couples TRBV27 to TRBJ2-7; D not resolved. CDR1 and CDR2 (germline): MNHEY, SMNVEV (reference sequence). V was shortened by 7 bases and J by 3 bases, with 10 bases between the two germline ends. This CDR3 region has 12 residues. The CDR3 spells CASTLTLYEQYF. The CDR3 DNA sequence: TGTGCCAGCACCCTGACCCTCTACGAGCAGTACTTC.

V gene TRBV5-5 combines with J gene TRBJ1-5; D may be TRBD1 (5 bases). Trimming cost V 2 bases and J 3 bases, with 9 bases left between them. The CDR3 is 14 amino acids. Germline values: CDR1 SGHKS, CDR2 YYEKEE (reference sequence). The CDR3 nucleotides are TGTGCCAGCAGCTTAGGGGTAGTCAATCAGCCCCAGCATTTT. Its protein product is CASSLGVVNQPQHF.

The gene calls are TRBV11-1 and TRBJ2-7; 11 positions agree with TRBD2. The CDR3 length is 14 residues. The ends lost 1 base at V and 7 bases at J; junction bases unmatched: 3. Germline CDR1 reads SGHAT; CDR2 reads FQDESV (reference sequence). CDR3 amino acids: CASSLGLAGREQYF. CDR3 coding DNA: TGTGCCAGCAGCTTAGGACTAGCGGGGCGGGAGCAGTACTTC.

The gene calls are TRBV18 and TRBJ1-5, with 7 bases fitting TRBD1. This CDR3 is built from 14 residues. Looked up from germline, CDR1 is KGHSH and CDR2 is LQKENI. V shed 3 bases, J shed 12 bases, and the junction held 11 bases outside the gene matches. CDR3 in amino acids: CASSPREQGSVQHF. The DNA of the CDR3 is TGTGCCAGCTCACCCCGGGAACAGGGGAGTGTCCAGCATTTT.

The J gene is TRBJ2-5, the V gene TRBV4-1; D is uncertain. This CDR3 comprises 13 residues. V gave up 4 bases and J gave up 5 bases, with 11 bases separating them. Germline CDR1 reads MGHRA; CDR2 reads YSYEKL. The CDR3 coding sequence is TGCGCCAGCAGCCCTGGATTGACTGAGACCCAGTACTTC. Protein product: CASSPGLTETQYF.

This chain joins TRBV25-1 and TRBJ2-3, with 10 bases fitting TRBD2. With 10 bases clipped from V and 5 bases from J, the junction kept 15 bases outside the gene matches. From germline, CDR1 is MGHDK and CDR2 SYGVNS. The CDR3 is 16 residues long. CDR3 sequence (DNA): TGTGCCACCTCCCCACGAGCGGGAGGGCCCGTAGATACGCAGTATTTT. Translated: CATSPRAGGPVDTQYF.

In DNA, the CDR3 is TGTGCCAGCAGCGCCCCACCGGGACAGGGAAACATTCAGTACTTC. Protein product: CASSAPPGQGNIQYF. V gene TRBV9 combines with J gene TRBJ2-4; 9 nucleotides align to TRBD1. The germline V gene encodes CDR1 SGDLS and CDR2 YYNGEE. Trimming took 3 bases from V and 6 from J; bases not matched to a gene: 7. The CDR3 is 15 residues long.

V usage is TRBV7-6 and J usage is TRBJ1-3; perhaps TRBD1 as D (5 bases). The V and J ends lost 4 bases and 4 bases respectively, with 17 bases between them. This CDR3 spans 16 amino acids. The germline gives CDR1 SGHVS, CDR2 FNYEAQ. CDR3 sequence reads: CASSSLGASPGNTIYF. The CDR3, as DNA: TGTGCCAGCAGCTCCCTCGGGGCCTCCCCGGGAAACACCATATATTTT.